Following are 8 T cell receptor beta chains from one sample sequenced in a study of shared T cell receptors in the human thymus. The assay was immunoSEQ multiplex PCR, and TCRdb's table has in-frame clones only and misses some. The sample shows roughly 700,000 clones, 88% of them seen only once. These data were also filed under a second study, of human thymus T cells.

Input material: thymocytes. These receptors originate from a boy younger than two with a congenital heart defect.

There are a few counts of this clone. The chain joins TRBV6-1 to TRBJ2-7; 9 bases map to TRBD1. This CDR3 has 17 residues. The trim removed 0 bases at V and 0 bases at J, leaving 6 bases unmatched. CDR1 MNHNS and CDR2 SASEGT come from the germline V gene. This CDR3 reads CASSEADRGDNSYEQYF. The CDR3 DNA reads as TGTGCCAGCAGTGAAGCAGACAGGGGGGACAACTCCTACGAGCAGTACTTC.

V is TRBV9 and J is TRBJ2-7, with no clear D. Trimming removed 4 bases at V and 6 bases at J, with 14 bases between. The CDR3 extends over 13 amino acids. Germline lookup yields CDR1 SGDLS and CDR2 YYNGEE. CDR3 coding DNA: TGTGCCAGCAGCAATACATACCCGGGCGAGCAGTACTTC. As protein: CASSNTYPGEQYF.

This clone was detected only a few times. The DNA of the CDR3 is TGTGCCAGCAGTGAAGCCCGAAGACAGGGGATCTCCGAAAAACTGTTTTTT. It encodes CASSEARRQGISEKLFF. The rearrangement joins TRBV6-1 to TRBJ1-4; 8 positions agree with TRBD1. This CDR3 spans 17 amino acids. With 0 bases clipped from V and 8 bases from J, the junction kept 11 bases outside the gene matches. From germline, CDR1 is MNHNS and CDR2 SASEGT.

This clone appeared once. The chain is built from TRBV28 and TRBJ2-1, with 7 nucleotides matching TRBD1. The germline V gene has CDR1 MDHEN and CDR2 SYDVKM. CDR3 size: 16 residues. V lost 3 bases, J lost 2 bases, and 7 bases stayed unmatched. The CDR3 loop is CASSFDREFPYNEQFF. CDR3 coding DNA: TGTGCCAGCAGTTTCGACAGGGAATTCCCCTACAATGAGCAGTTCTTC.

This chain uses TRBV7-6 with TRBJ2-4; no definite D call. Trimming shortened V by 4 bases and J by 6 bases, and 4 bases separated the two germline ends. The CDR3 loop spans 11 amino acids. CDR1 SGHVS and CDR2 FNYEAQ come from the germline V gene. As DNA, the CDR3 is TGTGCCAGCAGCTCCGGAAACATTCAGTACTTC. It specifies CASSSGNIQYF.

V and J are TRBV10-3 and TRBJ2-7; TRBD2 matches 7 bases. Trimming at V came to 0 bases and at J to 2 bases, leaving 7 bases not matched to a gene. CDR1 ENHRY and CDR2 SYGVKD come from the germline V gene. The CDR3 covers 16 residues. The CDR3 here is CAISESRAGEAYEQYF. The CDR3 DNA reads TGTGCCATCAGTGAGTCGCGGGCGGGAGAGGCCTACGAGCAGTACTTC.

The J gene is TRBJ2-5, the V gene TRBV19; 7 positions match TRBD1. This CDR3 is built from 14 residues. Germline CDR1 LNHDA, CDR2 SQIVND (reference sequence). V was clipped by 5 bases and J by 2 bases; unmatched bases: 5. The CDR3 DNA follows: TGTGCCAGTAGTCTGTGGACAGGTCAAGAGACCCAGTACTTC. Amino acids: CASSLWTGQETQYF.

The chain combines TRBV11-2 with TRBJ2-7, with a tentative D call TRBD2 (6 bases). The germline V and J ends were trimmed by 0 bases and 6 bases, with 18 bases remaining between them. CDR3 length: 16 amino acids. Germline CDR1 is SGHAT and CDR2 is FQNNGV. The CDR3 region is CASSLDPVRETVEQYF. CDR3 DNA sequence: TGTGCCAGCAGCTTAGATCCCGTTCGGGAGACGGTCGAGCAGTACTTC. The full variable domain, completed using reference TRBV11-2 and TRBJ2-7, is EAGVAQSPRYKIIEKRQSVAFWCNPISGHATLYWYQQILGQGPKLLIQFQNNGVVDDSQLPKDRFSAERLKGVDSTLKIQPAKLEDSAVYLCASSLDPVRETVEQYFGPGTRLTVT.